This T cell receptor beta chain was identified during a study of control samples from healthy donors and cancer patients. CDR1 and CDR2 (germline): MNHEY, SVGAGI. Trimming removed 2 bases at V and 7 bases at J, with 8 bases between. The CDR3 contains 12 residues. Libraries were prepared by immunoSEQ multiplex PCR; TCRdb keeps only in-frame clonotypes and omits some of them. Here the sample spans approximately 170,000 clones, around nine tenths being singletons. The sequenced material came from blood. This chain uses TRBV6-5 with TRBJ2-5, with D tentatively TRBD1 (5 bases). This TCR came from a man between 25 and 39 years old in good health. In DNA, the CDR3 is TGTGCCAGCAGTTACCCCCAGGGGACCCAGTACTTC. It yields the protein CASSYPQGTQYF.